The rows below give T cell receptor beta chains drawn from one sample of a study of blood T cell repertoires in COVID-19. Sequenced by immunoSEQ multiplex PCR; TCRdb stores in-frame clones only, minus some. The table includes 180,000 or so clones, 80% to 90% detected once. The material sequenced was peripheral blood. The receptors were sampled from a man in his 60s with acute or convalescent COVID-19. CDR3s include the opening cysteine and the closing phenylalanine or tryptophan. D genes are given only for firm matches. The size of a clone is reported for some rows only, either as once, few or many, or as a class for expanded clones.

V gene,D gene,J gene,clone size,CDR3 protein,CDR3 DNA
TRBV12-3/TRBV12-4,NA,TRBJ1-2,NA,CASSSGYGYTF,TGTGCCAGCAGTTCCGGCTATGGCTACACCTTC
TRBV18,TRBD2,TRBJ2-4,NA,CASSPSTSGSVIAKNIQYF,TGTGCCAGCTCACCATCGACTAGCGGGAGTGTGATAGCCAAAAACATTCAGTACTTC
TRBV10-3,NA,TRBJ2-5,once,CAISETAGQETQYF,TGTGCCATCAGTGAGACGGCAGGCCAAGAGACCCAGTACTTC
TRBV7-9,NA,TRBJ2-5,NA,CASSSQLRGGGETQYF,TGTGCCAGCAGCTCGCAATTGAGGGGGGGTGGTGAGACCCAGTACTTC
TRBV5-8,TRBD1,TRBJ1-5,NA,CASSERQGANQPQHF,TGTGCCAGCAGCGAAAGACAGGGGGCAAATCAGCCCCAGCATTTT
TRBV18,TRBD2,TRBJ2-1,NA,CASSPERDYNEQFF,TGTGCCAGCTCACCAGAGCGGGATTACAATGAGCAGTTCTTC
TRBV7-6,NA,TRBJ1-2,once,CASSTERAGANYGYTF,TGTGCCAGCAGCACCGAAAGGGCGGGAGCTAACTATGGCTACACCTTC
TRBV3-1/TRBV3-2,TRBD1,TRBJ1-1,NA,CASNSQGASTEAFF,TGTGCCAGCAATTCACAGGGGGCGAGCACTGAAGCTTTCTTT
TRBV5-1,TRBD1,TRBJ2-4,NA,CASSRQGAGDKNIQYF,TGCGCCAGCAGCCGACAGGGGGCGGGTGACAAAAACATTCAGTACTTC
TRBV28,NA,TRBJ1-5,NA,CAIRVAGGGRQPQHF,TGTGCCATCAGAGTGGCGGGGGGCGGAAGGCAGCCCCAGCATTTT
TRBV2,TRBD1,TRBJ1-5,NA,CASSGTGDQPQHF,TGTGCCAGCAGTGGGACAGGGGATCAGCCCCAGCATTTT
TRBV28,TRBD1,TRBJ1-5,NA,CASKPGGSNQPQHF,TGTGCCAGCAAACCAGGGGGCAGCAATCAGCCCCAGCATTTT
TRBV30,NA,TRBJ2-1,NA,CAWSYRGLYNEQFF,TGTGCCTGGAGTTATCGCGGGCTCTACAATGAGCAGTTCTTC
TRBV7-6,NA,TRBJ2-3,NA,CASSRESRLGTDTQYF,TGTGCCAGCAGCCGGGAGTCCCGGTTAGGCACAGATACGCAGTATTTT
TRBV28,NA,TRBJ2-3,NA,CASKRESDTQYF,TGTGCCAGCAAGAGGGAGTCGGATACGCAGTATTTT
TRBV11-1,TRBD2,TRBJ2-1,NA,CASSLGAGGTYNEQFF,TGTGCCAGCAGCTTAGGGGCGGGAGGCACCTACAATGAGCAGTTCTTC
TRBV20-1,TRBD1,TRBJ1-2,NA,CTQGTVYGYTF,TGCACCCAAGGGACAGTCTATGGCTACACCTTC
TRBV28,TRBD1,TRBJ2-5,NA,CASSRTGALQETQYF,TGTGCCAGCAGCAGGACAGGGGCCCTGCAAGAGACCCAGTACTTC
TRBV5-1,TRBD1,TRBJ1-1,NA,CASSSQPGQGANTEAFF,TGCGCCAGCAGCTCCCAACCGGGACAGGGGGCGAACACTGAAGCTTTCTTT
TRBV11-2,TRBD1,TRBJ2-3,NA,CASSPGGIRDTDTQYF,TGTGCCAGCAGCCCAGGGGGTATAAGGGACACAGATACGCAGTATTTT
TRBV5-1,NA,TRBJ1-5,NA,CASSLSGSQPQHF,TGCGCCAGCAGCTTGTCGGGGTCCCAGCCCCAGCATTTT
TRBV25-1,TRBD1,TRBJ1-4,NA,CASSAGTVNEKLFF,TGTGCCAGCAGCGCCGGGACAGTTAATGAAAAACTGTTTTTT
TRBV28,TRBD1,TRBJ1-1,NA,CASSSNRGGMNTEAFF,TGTGCCAGCAGTTCGAACAGGGGTGGGATGAACACTGAAGCTTTCTTT
TRBV6-5,TRBD1,TRBJ1-4,NA,CASNQGASEKLFF,TGTGCCAGCAATCAGGGGGCGAGTGAAAAACTGTTTTTT
TRBV18,NA,TRBJ2-3,NA,CASSPHKKDTQYF,TGTGCCAGCTCACCTCACAAAAAAGATACGCAGTATTTT
TRBV3-1/TRBV3-2,NA,TRBJ1-6,NA,CASSPKAGRPNSPLHF,TGTGCCAGCAGCCCGAAAGCGGGACGGCCAAATTCACCCCTCCACTTT
TRBV5-1,TRBD1,TRBJ1-6,NA,CASSEDRADSPLHF,TGCGCCAGCAGCGAGGACAGGGCTGATTCACCCCTCCACTTT
TRBV2,NA,TRBJ1-1,once,CASSPTGNTEAFF,TGTGCCAGCAGCCCGACAGGGAACACTGAAGCTTTCTTT
TRBV7-2,NA,TRBJ2-3,NA,CASSLEGWGADTQYF,TGTGCCAGCAGCTTAGAGGGGTGGGGCGCAGATACGCAGTATTTT
TRBV19,NA,TRBJ1-3,once,CASTRDGWNTIYF,TGTGCCAGTACCAGGGATGGTTGGAACACCATATATTTT
TRBV28,NA,TRBJ1-5,once,CASSLFRGSLGNQPQHF,TGTGCCAGCAGTTTATTTAGGGGGAGTCTCGGCAATCAGCCCCAGCATTTT